One and the same sample provided the 24 T cell receptor beta chains below, sequenced in a study of T-cell reconstitution after alpha-beta-depleted transplantation in children. Unique molecular identifiers were incorporated into the prepared TCRbeta library. TCRdb redid the calling of the PCR reads with MiXCR, one entry per CDR3 protein. This table has 200,000 to 250,000 distinct CDR3 sequences, about 24% appearing once. The sequencing used PBMCs, mostly from graft donor cells, collected 360 days after TCRalphabeta/CD19-depleted stem cell transplant. The receptors shown here come from a female patient aged 2 to 10 who had a stem cell transplant for congenital amegakaryocytic thrombocytopenia, so the T cells may come from the graft donor.

This clonotype has a handful of counts. The chain is built from TRBV6-5 and TRBJ1-1; D not resolved. The CDR3 contains 13 residues. The germline V and J ends were trimmed by 6 bases and 2 bases, with 10 bases remaining between them. Germline-derived CDR1 and CDR2 are MNHEY and SVGAGI. The CDR3 reads CASRRDVNTEAFF. The DNA for the CDR3 is TGTGCCAGCAGACGTGATGTAAACACTGAAGCTTTCTTT.

This clonotype was observed a handful of times. This sequence joins TRBV4-1 and TRBJ2-7, with 11 bases fitting TRBD2. V shed 1 base and J 7 bases; nucleotides not matched to a gene: 6. The CDR3 spans 15 residues. From germline, CDR1 is MGHRA and CDR2 YSYEKL. The CDR3 nucleotides read TGCGCCAGCAGCCAAGTTCTCGGACTAGCGGGTGAGCAGTACTTC. It yields the protein CASSQVLGLAGEQYF.

The sample holds a few counts of this clonotype. CDR3 DNA: TGTGCCTGGAGTGTACAGGCGAACACTGAAGCTTTCTTT. Its translation: CAWSVQANTEAFF. The chain is built from TRBV30 and TRBJ1-1; a possible D gene is TRBD1 (5 bases). The CDR3 has 13 residues. Per germline, CDR1 GTSNPN and CDR2 SVGIG (reference sequence). Deletions cut 0 bases from V and 1 base from J, with 6 bases between.

The rearrangement joins TRBV4-2 to TRBJ2-7, with a tentative D call TRBD1 (5 bases). From germline, CDR1 is LGHNA and CDR2 YNFKEQ. The CDR3 has 16 residues. Trimming shortened V by 2 bases and J by 0 bases, and 14 bases separated the two germline ends. CDR3 region: CASSQTTLDSSYEQYF. As DNA, the CDR3 is TGTGCCAGCAGCCAAACCACCCTAGACAGCTCCTACGAGCAGTACTTC.

This chain connects TRBV6-2 or TRBV6-3 to TRBJ2-1; 7 bases map to TRBD1. Germline CDR1 MNHEY, CDR2 SVGEGT. The trim removed 0 bases at V and 8 bases at J, leaving 13 bases unmatched. The CDR3 sequence is 17 residues long. CDR3 coding DNA: TGTGCCAGCAGTTACTCGATCGGGCAGGGGGACATCCATGAGCAGTTCTTC. It codes for CASSYSIGQGDIHEQFF.

The chain uses TRBV28 and TRBJ2-2; D gene uncertain. Trimming pared 5 bases from V and 1 base from J, leaving 14 bases between. The length of the CDR3 is 16 residues. In germline, CDR1 is MDHEN, CDR2 SYDVKM. This chain's CDR3 is CASSQWTWKNTGELFF. The CDR3 nucleotides read TGTGCCAGCAGTCAATGGACCTGGAAGAACACCGGGGAGCTGTTTTTT.

This clonotype occurred a few times. The chain carries TRBV4-3 and TRBJ2-1; possibly TRBD2 for D (5 bases). V was clipped by 3 bases and J by 6 bases, with 18 bases between them. The CDR3 sequence is 16 residues long. CDR1 and CDR2 from the germline V gene are LGHNA and YSLEER. The CDR3 coding sequence is TGCGCCAGCAGCCATAGAAGCGGACCAAACTTCAATGAGCAGTTCTTC. Translated: CASSHRSGPNFNEQFF.

The chain couples TRBV7-9 to TRBJ2-1; D is undetermined. With 5 bases removed from V and 4 bases from J, the gap between germline ends came to 18 bases. The CDR3 has 16 residues. The germline V gene has CDR1 SEHNR and CDR2 FQNEAQ (reference sequence). CDR3 residues: CASSAIRVTMYNEQFF. The CDR3 region has the DNA TGTGCCAGCAGCGCAATTCGAGTCACAATGTACAATGAGCAGTTCTTC. Combining the CDR3 with reference TRBV7-9 and TRBJ2-1 gives the whole variable domain DTGVSQNPRHKITKRGQNVTFRCDPISEHNRLYWYRQTLGQGPEFLTYFQNEAQLEKSRLLSDRFSAERPKGSFSTLEIQRTEQGDSAMYLCASSAIRVTMYNEQFFGPGTRLTVL.

This chain links TRBV24-1 with TRBJ2-3, with TRBD2 identical over 11 bases. The CDR3 is 17 amino acids. Germline CDR1 is KGHDR and CDR2 is SFDVKD. J gave up 2 bases and V 4 bases, and 7 bases lay outside the gene matches. The CDR3 reads CATSDRSGRAVTDTQYF. CDR3 nucleotides: TGTGCCACCAGTGACCGTAGCGGGAGGGCTGTCACAGATACGCAGTATTTT.

As DNA, the CDR3 is TGCAGTGCTAGAGCTAGGGGACCCGGGACCCAGTACTTC. As protein: CSARARGPGTQYF. The rearrangement links TRBV20-1 to TRBJ2-5; D may correspond to TRBD1 or TRBD2 (5 bases each). Trimming took off 1 base at V and 7 bases at J, with 13 bases between the two ends. The germline V gene encodes CDR1 DFQATT and CDR2 SNEGSKA (reference sequence). This CDR3 comprises 13 residues.

The chain has TRBV7-9 and TRBJ2-1, with D perhaps TRBD1 (6 bases). The CDR3 is made up of 15 amino acids. V lost 9 bases, J lost 7 bases, and 22 bases lay in between. CDR1 and CDR2 (germline): SEHNR, FQNEAQ (reference sequence). The CDR3 spells CARSPRQVKGNEQFF. In DNA, the CDR3 is TGTGCCAGGAGCCCTCGACAGGTCAAGGGGAATGAGCAGTTCTTC.

The rearrangement joins TRBV25-1 to TRBJ2-1, with D unclear. The CDR3 covers 16 residues. The V end was cut by 3 bases, the J end by 0 bases, with 12 bases between. CDR1 MGHDK and CDR2 SYGVNS come from the germline V gene. CDR3 nucleotide sequence: TGTGCCAGCAGTGACGTCGGCCTGAGCTCCTACAATGAGCAGTTCTTC. Translation: CASSDVGLSSYNEQFF.

The J gene is TRBJ2-7, the V gene TRBV13, with 9 bases aligning to TRBD1. Germline V CDR1 and CDR2: PRHDT, FYEKMQ (reference sequence). The ends lost 5 bases at V and 3 bases at J; junction bases unmatched: 8. The CDR3 consists of 15 residues. The CDR3 here is CASSADRGAFYEQYF. The DNA for the CDR3 is TGTGCCAGCAGCGCCGACAGGGGGGCTTTCTACGAGCAGTACTTC.

The rearrangement links TRBV7-2 to TRBJ2-4; 8 bases align to TRBD1. This CDR3 comprises 14 residues. The trim removed 4 bases at V and 7 bases at J, leaving 6 bases unmatched. Germline V gene sequence: CDR1 SGHTA, CDR2 FQGNSA. The CDR3 sequence: CASSSGQGRNIQYF. The DNA of the CDR3 is TGTGCCAGCAGCTCCGGACAGGGCCGGAACATTCAGTACTTC.

This chain connects TRBV4-1 to TRBJ1-3; D is unresolved. The CDR3 is 17 residues long. In germline, CDR1 is MGHRA, CDR2 YSYEKL. Trimming took 2 bases from V and 5 from J, leaving 19 bases between them. The CDR3 protein is CASSQTGTGRRRNTIYF. The CDR3 region has the DNA TGCGCCAGCAGCCAAACCGGCACCGGGAGGCGCCGAAACACCATATATTTT.

This clonotype was counted a few times. The V and J genes are TRBV4-1 and TRBJ2-3; 10 positions match TRBD2. The germline V gene encodes CDR1 MGHRA and CDR2 YSYEKL. The CDR3 is 18 amino acids. Trimming cost V 5 bases and J 2 bases; bases outside gene matches: 13. In nucleotides, the CDR3 is TGCGCCAGCAGCTCGATCCAAATTGGACTAGCGGACACAGATACGCAGTATTTT. Its protein product is CASSSIQIGLADTDTQYF.

A few counts support this clonotype. The rearrangement links TRBV5-1 to TRBJ1-4, with a weak D call TRBD1 (6 bases). CDR1 is SGHRS and CDR2 is YFSETQ in the germline V gene. Trimming cost V 2 bases and J 4 bases, with 9 bases left between them. The CDR3 is made up of 14 amino acids. CDR3 residues: CASSFGGRNEKLFF. The CDR3 nucleotides are TGCGCCAGCAGCTTCGGGGGCCGTAATGAAAAACTGTTTTTT.

This chain connects TRBV4-1 to TRBJ2-7; TRBD2 matches 12 bases. The junction had 6 bases not matched to a gene; V was cut back by 6 bases and J by 0 bases. This CDR3 contains 16 residues. The germline CDR1 and CDR2 sequences are MGHRA and YSYEKL. In DNA, the CDR3 is TGCGCCAGCAGTTTTGGACTAGCGGGGAACTCCTACGAGCAGTACTTC. Amino acid sequence: CASSFGLAGNSYEQYF.

This clonotype was detected only a few times. V is TRBV20-1 and J is TRBJ2-1; 9 bases agree with TRBD2. V dropped 5 bases and J dropped 6; count of bases not matched to a gene: 11. Germline V gives CDR1 DFQATT, CDR2 SNEGSKA (reference sequence). This CDR3 has 15 residues. In DNA, the CDR3 is TGCAGTGCTCGTAAGGCAGGCGGGAGGGGCAATGAGCAGTTCTTC. Translated, it gives CSARKAGGRGNEQFF.

This clonotype was seen a few times. The rearrangement joins TRBV12-3 or TRBV12-4 to TRBJ2-2, with D hard to call. Trimming shortened V by 4 bases and J by 0 bases, and 9 bases separated the two germline ends. This CDR3 is built from 15 residues. The CDR3 region has the DNA TGTGCCAGCAGTTGGGCGGATACGAACACCGGGGAGCTGTTTTTT. It codes for CASSWADTNTGELFF.

In its sample, this clonotype was seen a few times. The chain uses TRBV5-1 and TRBJ2-2; TRBD2 might be the D (6 bases). Germline V lookup: CDR1 SGHRS, CDR2 YFSETQ. The V end was cut by 5 bases, the J end by 1 base, with 12 bases between. The CDR3 runs 15 residues. CDR3 region: CASSFRRGNTGELFF. Here the CDR3 DNA reads TGCGCCAGCAGTTTCAGGAGGGGGAACACCGGGGAGCTGTTTTTT.

This clonotype has more than one count but fewer than ten. The genes are TRBV7-2 and TRBJ2-7, with 7 bases matching TRBD1. J gave up 4 bases and V 5 bases, and 11 bases lay outside the gene matches. Germline CDR1 reads SGHTA; CDR2 reads FQGNSA. The CDR3 runs 15 residues. The CDR3 region is CASSAQQGFSYEQYF. The CDR3 DNA sequence: TGTGCCAGCAGCGCGCAACAGGGGTTCTCGTACGAGCAGTACTTC.

The V gene is TRBV10-2, the J gene TRBJ1-4, with D uncertain. Germline V lookup: CDR1 WSHSY, CDR2 SAAADI. Trimming shortened V by 3 bases and J by 7 bases, and 12 bases separated the two germline ends. CDR3 length equals 14 residues. Here the CDR3 DNA reads TGCGCCAGCAGTGACTACTATCTGGGTGAAAAACTGTTTTTT. Amino acids: CASSDYYLGEKLFF.

This clonotype has only a few counts. This chain joins TRBV29-1 and TRBJ2-5; D may be TRBD1 (5 bases). The CDR3 is 13 residues long. CDR1 is SQVTM, CDR2 ANQGSEA, per germline. Trimming left V 4 bases short and J 4 bases short, with 13 bases between. In DNA form, the CDR3 reads TGCAGCGTTGTCCAGGGATGGGGAGAGACCCAGTACTTC. Translation: CSVVQGWGETQYF. Together with reference TRBV29-1 and TRBJ2-5, the CDR3 gives the full variable domain: SAVISQKPSRDICQRGTSLTIQCQVDSQVTMMFWYRQQPGQSLTLIATANQGSEATYESGFVIDKFPISRPNLTFSTLTVSNMSPEDSSIYLCSVVQGWGETQYFGPGTRLLVL.